This TCR beta chain was obtained from a study of OX40 agonist ivuxolimab in advanced cancers. About the study as a whole: Ivuxolimab was a fully human IgG2 agonistic monoclonal antibody targeting the costimulatory receptor OX40 (CD134). Intravenous ivuxolimab was administered to patients every 2 weeks at six dose levels: 0.01, 0.1, 0.3, 1.5, 3 and 10 mg/kg. Of the roughly 53 patients in dose escalation, 19 had hepatocellular carcinoma, some 15 had melanoma, 9 had renal cell carcinoma and 9 had head and neck cancer. In the dose-escalation cohort, nearly 85% of patients were male, and the mean age was approximately 60 years with a range of roughly 20 to 80. Prior anti-PD-1, anti-PD-L1 or anti-CTLA-4 therapy was permitted, and less than 45% of dose-escalation patients had received checkpoint inhibitors. Partial responses occurred in three dose-escalation patients, of whom one had hepatocellular carcinoma and two had cutaneous melanoma. The purpose of peripheral TCRbeta sequencing was to test whether ivuxolimab changed TCR sequence diversity and led to clonal T-cell expansion. The monotherapy dose-escalation portion (N ≈ 57 patients) of the phase I ivuxolimab trial is reported in the paper. The research as a whole found: On average, CD8+ T cells showed more expanded clones than CD4+ T cells after ivuxolimab. Clonal expansion of both CD4+ and CD8+ blood T cells was observed from baseline to week 6 at doses 0.1 to 3.0 mg/kg. Low levels of normalized T-cell clonal expansion were also seen in some patients who did not respond. The antigen specificity of the clonally expanded peripheral T cells was not determined. In the 0.1-3.0 mg/kg groups, partial responders were among the patients with the lowest normalized peripheral clonal expansion, particularly in CD8+ T cells.

Genomic DNA was extracted from sorted cells for sequencing of the TCRbeta CDR3 region. TCRbeta CDR3 regions were sequenced using the immunoSEQ Assay. Sourced from immuneACCESS, this table was stored by TCRdb with only in-frame sequences that have V and J called. A share of the clones is absent; for the studies checked, an unresolved V gene accounts for under half, and the remainder has no known explanation. For this sample there are more than 75,000 clones; over 75% appear just once. Clones ranked in the top ten supply about 6% of the sample. The CDR3, from cysteine to phenylalanine, totals 18 residues. The DNA shown is the 54-base CDR3, in frame from base 1. For CDR1 and CDR2, the germline V gene (reference sequence) lists LNHDA and SQIVND. As to this clone: It has no known antigen specificity. An end of the junction differs from the germline gene, which may be a read error.

The trial excluded patients who had a history of autoimmune disease or who were on systemic immunosuppression. Peripheral blood for TCR sequencing was drawn from every dose cohort at baseline, at cycle 4 day 1 and at cycle 7 day 1. The samples were taken from a phase I, first-in-human, multicenter, open-label dose-escalation trial of ivuxolimab. Adults with locally advanced or metastatic melanoma, renal cell, hepatocellular, or head and neck squamous cell carcinoma were enrolled in the trial. Before TCR sequencing, CD4+ T cells and CD8+ T cells from peripheral blood were sorted into separate populations.

The sequences come from CD4+ or CD8+ T cells sorted from blood, collected in a trial of the OX40 agonist ivuxolimab. The sequence was collected from an adult with an advanced solid tumor such as melanoma, head and neck, liver or kidney cancer. The rearranged segments are TRBV19 and TRBJ2-1; the junction holds 8 bases that match TRBD1. The sequence in DNA is TGTGCTAGTAGAGAGTTGGTCAGGGGGCGTTTAAGGGACAATGAGCAGTTCTTC. This yields the protein CASRELVRGRLRDNEQFF.